Listed below are T cell receptor beta chains from one sample, sequenced in a study of cytomegalovirus exposure and HLA in healthy donors. Generated by immunoSEQ multiplex PCR, the TCRdb table keeps only in-frame clones and is missing some. The sample includes around 190,000 clones, around three quarters of them seen just once. The specimen was PBMCs. The receptors come from a man in his thirties or forties in good health and CMV-seronegative. CDR3s include the opening cysteine and the closing phenylalanine or tryptophan. Each record gives: CDR3 length, V gene, J gene, clone size, CDR3 protein. Some rows mark clone size as missing; the rest say once, few, many or name a class of expanded clone.

18,TRBV7-9,TRBJ2-3,.,CASSLGGGPSGRPDTQYF
15,TRBV6-1,TRBJ2-5,few,CASSPPRGRRETQYF
15,TRBV27,TRBJ1-6,.,CASSPLGVPNSPLHF
12,TRBV6-5,TRBJ2-7,.,CASSPGSYEQYF
16,TRBV5-1,TRBJ2-5,.,CASSLEPGVTGETQYF
18,TRBV2,TRBJ1-1,.,CASSDPTGGTRQNTEAFF
16,TRBV7-9,TRBJ2-1,few,CASSSWESPFYNEQFF
13,TRBV6-4,TRBJ1-5,.,CASSITADQPQHF
15,TRBV9,TRBJ1-4,once,CASSLRPHPGEKLFF
13,TRBV29-1,TRBJ1-3,few,CSGSGYSGNTIYF
14,TRBV28,TRBJ2-1,.,CASSNSGVSNEQFF
15,TRBV5-1,TRBJ1-1,.,CASSLTGQTNTEAFF
14,TRBV10-1,TRBJ2-1,.,CASSDPLVDNEQFF